The TCR beta chain under discussion was sequenced for a study of blood T cell repertoires in COVID-19. The germline V gene encodes CDR1 SGHRS and CDR2 YFSETQ. V gave up 7 bases and J gave up 5 bases; unmatched junction bases: 7. There are 14 residues in the CDR3. Libraries were prepared by immunoSEQ multiplex PCR; TCRdb keeps only in-frame clonotypes and omits some of them. The table has over 85,000 clones, around 84% seen once. The rearrangement joins TRBV5-1 to TRBJ2-1, with 9 bases lining up with TRBD1. The source is an older man with acute or convalescent COVID-19. Sequenced sample: peripheral blood. CDR3 region: CASGRQGGNNEQFF. CDR3 bases: TGCGCCAGCGGGAGACAGGGGGGGAACAATGAGCAGTTCTTC.